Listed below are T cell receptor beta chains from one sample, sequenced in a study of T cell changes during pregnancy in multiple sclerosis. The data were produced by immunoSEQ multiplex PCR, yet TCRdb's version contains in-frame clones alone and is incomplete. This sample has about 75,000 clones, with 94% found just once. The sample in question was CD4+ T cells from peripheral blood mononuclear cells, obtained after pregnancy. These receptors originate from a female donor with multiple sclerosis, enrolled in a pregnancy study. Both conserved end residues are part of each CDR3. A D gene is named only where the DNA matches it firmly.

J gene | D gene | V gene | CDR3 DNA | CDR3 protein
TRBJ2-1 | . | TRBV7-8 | TGTGCCAGCAGCTTCACCGGGACTTTCAATGAGCAGTTCTTC | CASSFTGTFNEQFF
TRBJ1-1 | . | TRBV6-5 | TGTGCCAGCAGTTACATTCAGTCGAACACTGAAGCTTTCTTT | CASSYIQSNTEAFF
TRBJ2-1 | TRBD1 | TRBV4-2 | TGTGCCAGCAGCCAAAATCCGGGACAGGGGGTCGGTGAGCAGTTCTTC | CASSQNPGQGVGEQFF
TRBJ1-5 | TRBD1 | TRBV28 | TGTGCCAGCACCCCAGGGGGCAACAATCAGCCCCAGCATTTT | CASTPGGNNQPQHF
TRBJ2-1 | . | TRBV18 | TGTGCCAGCTCACCACTTGAGGGATACTTGAGCAATGAGCAGTTCTTC | CASSPLEGYLSNEQFF
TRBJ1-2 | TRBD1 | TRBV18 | TGTGCCAGCTCACCGGGAGGGACAGGGGACTATGGCTACACCTTC | CASSPGGTGDYGYTF
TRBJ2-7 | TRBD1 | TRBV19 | TGTGCCAGTCGCGACAGGGACGAGCAGTACTTC | CASRDRDEQYF
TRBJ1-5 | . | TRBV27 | TGTGCCAGCAGTACCAGGAGCAATCAGCCCCAGCATTTT | CASSTRSNQPQHF
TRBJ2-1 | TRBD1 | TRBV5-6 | TGTGCCAGCCAGGGACAGCTTGCCTACAATGAGCAGTTCTTC | CASQGQLAYNEQFF
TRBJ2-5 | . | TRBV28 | TGTGCCAGCAGCCCCCCTAGAGTGACCCAGTACTTC | CASSPPRVTQYF